These 6 T cell receptor beta chains originate from one sample sequenced in a study of tumor-infiltrating lymphocytes in primary liver carcinoma (dated by TCRdb to the late 2010s). Total RNA and DNA were co-extracted from about 20-30 mg of bulk tissue with the AllPrep DNA/RNA mini kit, without cell sorting. Reads for this sample came from an Illumina HiSeq 2500. TCRbeta-specific cDNA was reverse-transcribed from about 500 ng total RNA using a constant-region primer and ProtoScript II reverse transcriptase. Three nested multiplex PCR rounds, following a slightly modified ARM-PCR procedure, were used to build the TCRbeta libraries. Each of the first two PCR rounds ran for 9 to 10 cycles using multiplex TRBV1-TRBV30 forward primers together with a Cbeta reverse primer. TCRdb ran its own pipeline on the public reads, namely fastp trimming at Q25 and MiXCR clone calling, and kept in-frame beta chains. Duplicate CDR3 protein sequences are folded into a single record with the most common DNA and genes. The sample table shows roughly 50,000 distinct CDR3 sequences, and over 65% are seen once. The ten biggest clones cover roughly 25% of the sample.

The sample comprised liver tumor tissue from sampling region 2. The sample's cell subset or site, from its label and the paper: tumor region T2, inferior pole. These receptors all come from a man in his forties with primary liver carcinoma and hepatitis B virus infection.

About this clonotype: A read error may be the cause here, since a much bigger clone is one base away. The chain combines TRBV7-9 with TRBJ2-3, with no clear D. Per the germline V gene, CDR1 is SEHNR and CDR2 is FQNEAQ (reference sequence). The CDR3 runs to 11 residues. DNA for the CDR3: TGTGACAGCACGGACACAGATACGCAGTATTTT. It translates to CDSTDTDTQYF. The full variable domain, completed using reference TRBV7-9 and TRBJ2-3, is DTGVSQNPRHKITKRGQNVTFRCDPISEHNRLYWYRQTLGQGPEFLTYFQNEAQLEKSRLLSDRFSAERPKGSFSTLEIQRTEQGDSAMYLCDSTDTDTQYFGPGTRLTVL.

This clonotype has ten or more counts. The chain joins TRBV7-9 to TRBJ2-4; D is undetermined. V was clipped by 6 bases and J by 2 bases, with 11 bases between them. The CDR3 loop spans 14 amino acids. Germline CDR1 and CDR2: SEHNR and FQNEAQ (reference sequence). CDR3 nucleotide sequence: TGTGCCAGCAGTTCCGACGGCTCCAAAAACATTCAGTACTTC. Residues: CASSSDGSKNIQYF.

In regard to this clonotype: The CDR3 does not close with the conserved phenylalanine or tryptophan, likely indicating a read error. Because the CDR3's place on the DNA is in doubt, the DNA is left out and the CDR3 is given as listed by TCRdb. The V and J genes are TRBV6-2 or TRBV6-3 and TRBJ2-6. Germline V gene lookup returns CDR1 MNHEY and CDR2 SVGEGT. The CDR3 sequence runs 14 residues, both termini included. CDR3 protein: CASSYTSGANVLTL.

Concerning this clonotype itself: An end of the junction differs from the germline gene, which may be a read error. The chain employs TRBV6-5 and TRBJ2-6; 8 bases are a match to TRBD1. This CDR3 has 18 residues. Germline values: CDR1 MNHEY, CDR2 SVGAGI. This CDR3 reads CTRRLWTGMKAGANVLTF. CDR3 coding DNA: TGTACCAGGCGTCTTTGGACAGGGATGAAAGCTGGGGCCAACGTCCTGACTTTC.

In the case of this clonotype: The junction and the germline gene differ at one end; a read error may be behind it. This chain links TRBV6-5 with TRBJ1-1; possible D gene TRBD1, 5 bases. The CDR3 has 14 amino acids. Germline CDR1 is MNHEY and CDR2 is SVGAGI. The DNA for the CDR3 is TGTGCTAGCAGTTACGGGGGTAGTAGCACTGAAGCTTTCTTT. Translation: CASSYGGSSTEAFF.

A note on this clonotype: The missing conserved phenylalanine or tryptophan at the end of this CDR3 makes a read error likely. The DNA is omitted, as the CDR3 cannot be located on it reliably, and the CDR3 follows TCRdb's listing. The J gene is TRBJ2-1, the V gene TRBV4-1; TRBD2 is the table's D call and was not checked against the DNA. Germline assignment: CDR1 MGHRA and CDR2 YSYEKL. Termini included, the CDR3 measures 14 amino acids. CDR3 sequence: CASSQAGEYNEQFL.